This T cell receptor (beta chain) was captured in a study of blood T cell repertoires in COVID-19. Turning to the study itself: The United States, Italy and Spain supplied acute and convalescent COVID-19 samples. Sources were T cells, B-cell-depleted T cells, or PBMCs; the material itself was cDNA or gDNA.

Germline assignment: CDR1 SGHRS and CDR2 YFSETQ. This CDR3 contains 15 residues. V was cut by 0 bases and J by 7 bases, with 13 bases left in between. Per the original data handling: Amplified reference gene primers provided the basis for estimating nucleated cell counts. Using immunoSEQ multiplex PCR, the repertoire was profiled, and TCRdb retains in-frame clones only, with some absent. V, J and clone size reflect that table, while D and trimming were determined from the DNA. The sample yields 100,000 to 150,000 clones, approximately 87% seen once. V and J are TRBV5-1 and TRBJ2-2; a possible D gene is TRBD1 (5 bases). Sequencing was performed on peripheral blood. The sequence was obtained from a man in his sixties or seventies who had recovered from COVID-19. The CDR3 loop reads CASSLERQGHGELFF. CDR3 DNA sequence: TGCGCCAGCAGCTTGGAGCGCCAGGGTCACGGGGAGCTGTTTTTT.